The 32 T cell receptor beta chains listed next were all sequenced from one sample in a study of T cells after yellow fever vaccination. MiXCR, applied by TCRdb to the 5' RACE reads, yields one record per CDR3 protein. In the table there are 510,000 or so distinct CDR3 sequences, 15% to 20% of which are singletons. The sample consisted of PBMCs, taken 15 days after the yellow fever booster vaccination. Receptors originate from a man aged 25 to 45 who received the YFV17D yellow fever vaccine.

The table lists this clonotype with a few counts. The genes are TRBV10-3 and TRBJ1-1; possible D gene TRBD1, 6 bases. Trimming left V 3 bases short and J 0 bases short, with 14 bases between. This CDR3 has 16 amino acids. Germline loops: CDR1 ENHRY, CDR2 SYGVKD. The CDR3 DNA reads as TGTGCCATCAGTGAATTCGGGGGACACATGAACACTGAAGCTTTCTTT. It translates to CAISEFGGHMNTEAFF.

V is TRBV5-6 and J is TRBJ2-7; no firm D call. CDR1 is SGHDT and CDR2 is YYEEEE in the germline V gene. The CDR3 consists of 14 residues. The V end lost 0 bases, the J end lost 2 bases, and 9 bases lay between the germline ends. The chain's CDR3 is CASSLAHLTYEQYF. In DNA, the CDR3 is TGTGCCAGCAGCTTGGCGCACCTTACCTACGAGCAGTACTTC. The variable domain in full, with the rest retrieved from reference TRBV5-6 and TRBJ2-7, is DAGVTQSPTHLIKTRGQQVTLRCSPKSGHDTVSWYQQALGQGPQFIFQYYEEEERQRGNFPDRFSGHQFPNYSSELNVNALLLGDSALYLCASSLAHLTYEQYFGPGTRLTVT.

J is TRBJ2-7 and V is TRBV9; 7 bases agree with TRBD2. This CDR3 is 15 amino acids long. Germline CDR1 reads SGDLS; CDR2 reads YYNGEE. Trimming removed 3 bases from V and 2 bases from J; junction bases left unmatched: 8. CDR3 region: CASSEDLAEPYEQYF. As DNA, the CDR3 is TGTGCCAGCAGCGAGGATCTAGCGGAACCCTACGAGCAGTACTTC.

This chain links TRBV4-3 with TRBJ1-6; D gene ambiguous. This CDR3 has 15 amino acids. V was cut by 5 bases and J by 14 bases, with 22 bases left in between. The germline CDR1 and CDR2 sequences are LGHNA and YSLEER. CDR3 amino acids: CASSASSTAGVALHF. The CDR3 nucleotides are TGCGCCAGCAGCGCCTCTTCGACGGCGGGAGTGGCCCTCCACTTT.

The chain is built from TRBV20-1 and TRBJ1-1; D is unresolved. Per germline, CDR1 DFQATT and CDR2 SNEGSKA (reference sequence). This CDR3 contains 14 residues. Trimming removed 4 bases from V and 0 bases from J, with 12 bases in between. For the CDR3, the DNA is TGCAGTGCTACTAGAACGAGAATGAACACTGAAGCTTTCTTT. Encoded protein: CSATRTRMNTEAFF.

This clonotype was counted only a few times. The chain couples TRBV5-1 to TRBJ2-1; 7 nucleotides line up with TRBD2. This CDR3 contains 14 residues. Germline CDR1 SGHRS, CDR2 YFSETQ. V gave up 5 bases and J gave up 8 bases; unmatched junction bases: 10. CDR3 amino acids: CASRVGGSTYEQFF. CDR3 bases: TGCGCCAGCAGGGTGGGCGGGAGTACATATGAGCAGTTCTTC. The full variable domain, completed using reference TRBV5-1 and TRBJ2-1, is KAGVTQTPRYLIKTRGQQVTLSCSPISGHRSVSWYQQTPGQGLQFLFEYFSETQRNKGNFPGRFSGRQFSNSRSEMNVSTLELGDSALYLCASRVGGSTYEQFFGPGTRLTVL.

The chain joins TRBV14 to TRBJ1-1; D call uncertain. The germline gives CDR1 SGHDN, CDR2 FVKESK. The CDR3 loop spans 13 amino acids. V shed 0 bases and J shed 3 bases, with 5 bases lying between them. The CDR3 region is CASSQEFDTEAFF. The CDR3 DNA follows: TGTGCCAGCAGCCAAGAGTTTGACACTGAAGCTTTCTTT. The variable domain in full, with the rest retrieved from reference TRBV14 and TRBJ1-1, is EAGVTQFPSHSVIEKGQTVTLRCDPISGHDNLYWYRRVMGKEIKFLLHFVKESKQDESGMPNNRFLAERTGGTYSTLKVQPAELEDSGVYFCASSQEFDTEAFFGQGTRLTVV.

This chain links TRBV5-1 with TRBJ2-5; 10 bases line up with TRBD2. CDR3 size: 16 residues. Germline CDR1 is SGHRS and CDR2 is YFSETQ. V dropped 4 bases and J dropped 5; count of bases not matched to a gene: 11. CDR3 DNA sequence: TGCGCCAGCAGCCCCCGGTCCTCTAGCGGGAGTGAGACCCAGTACTTC. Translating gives CASSPRSSSGSETQYF. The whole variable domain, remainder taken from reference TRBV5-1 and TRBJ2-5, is KAGVTQTPRYLIKTRGQQVTLSCSPISGHRSVSWYQQTPGQGLQFLFEYFSETQRNKGNFPGRFSGRQFSNSRSEMNVSTLELGDSALYLCASSPRSSSGSETQYFGPGTRLLVL.

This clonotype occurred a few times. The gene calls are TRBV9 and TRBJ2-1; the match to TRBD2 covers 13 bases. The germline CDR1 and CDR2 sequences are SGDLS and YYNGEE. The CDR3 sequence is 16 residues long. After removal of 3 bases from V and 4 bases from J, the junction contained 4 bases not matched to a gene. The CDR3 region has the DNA TGTGCCAGCAGCGGGACTAGCGGGAGTGTATACAATGAGCAGTTCTTC. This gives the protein CASSGTSGSVYNEQFF.

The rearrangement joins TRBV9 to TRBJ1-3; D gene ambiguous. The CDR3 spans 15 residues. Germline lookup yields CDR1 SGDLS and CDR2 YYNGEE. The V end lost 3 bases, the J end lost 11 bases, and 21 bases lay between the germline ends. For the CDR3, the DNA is TGTGCCAGCAGCGCCCAAATAGGTGAATTTCGATCCATATATTTT. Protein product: CASSAQIGEFRSIYF.

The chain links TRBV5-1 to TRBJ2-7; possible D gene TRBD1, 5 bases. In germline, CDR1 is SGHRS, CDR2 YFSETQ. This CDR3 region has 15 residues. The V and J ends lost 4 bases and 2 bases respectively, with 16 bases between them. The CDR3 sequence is CASSQVVDKAYEQYF. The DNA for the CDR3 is TGCGCCAGCAGCCAAGTGGTGGACAAGGCCTACGAGCAGTACTTC.

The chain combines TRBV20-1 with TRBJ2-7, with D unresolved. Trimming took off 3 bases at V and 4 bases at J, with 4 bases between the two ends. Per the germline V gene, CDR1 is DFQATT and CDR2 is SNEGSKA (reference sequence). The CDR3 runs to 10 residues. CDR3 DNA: TGCAGTGCTAGCCTATACGAGCAGTACTTC. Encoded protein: CSASLYEQYF.

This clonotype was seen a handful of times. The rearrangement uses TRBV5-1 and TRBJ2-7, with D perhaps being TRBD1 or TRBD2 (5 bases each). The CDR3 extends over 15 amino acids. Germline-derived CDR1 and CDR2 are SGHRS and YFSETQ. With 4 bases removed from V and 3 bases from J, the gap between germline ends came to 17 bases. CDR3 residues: CASSPQGSGGYEQYF. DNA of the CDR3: TGCGCCAGCAGCCCCCAGGGCAGCGGTGGCTACGAGCAGTACTTC.

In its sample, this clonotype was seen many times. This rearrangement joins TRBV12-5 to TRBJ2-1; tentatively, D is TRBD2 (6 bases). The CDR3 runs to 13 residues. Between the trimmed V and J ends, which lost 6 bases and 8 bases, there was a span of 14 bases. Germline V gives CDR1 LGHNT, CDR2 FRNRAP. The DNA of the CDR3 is TGTGCTAGTGGGGAGGGCTACCTCTATGAGCAGTTCTTC. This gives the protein CASGEGYLYEQFF.

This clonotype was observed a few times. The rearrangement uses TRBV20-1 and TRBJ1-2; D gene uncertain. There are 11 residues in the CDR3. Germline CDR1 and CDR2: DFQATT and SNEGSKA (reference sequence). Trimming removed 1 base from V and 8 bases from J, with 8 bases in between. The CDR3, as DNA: TGCAGTGCTAGAGGCGTGGAGGGCTACACCTTC. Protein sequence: CSARGVEGYTF.

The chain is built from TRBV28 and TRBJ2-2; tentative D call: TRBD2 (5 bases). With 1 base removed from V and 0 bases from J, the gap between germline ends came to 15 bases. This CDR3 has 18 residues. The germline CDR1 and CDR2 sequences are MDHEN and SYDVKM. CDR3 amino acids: CASSLLFGSGSNTGELFF. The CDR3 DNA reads TGTGCCAGCAGTTTATTATTCGGATCGGGATCGAACACCGGGGAGCTGTTTTTT.

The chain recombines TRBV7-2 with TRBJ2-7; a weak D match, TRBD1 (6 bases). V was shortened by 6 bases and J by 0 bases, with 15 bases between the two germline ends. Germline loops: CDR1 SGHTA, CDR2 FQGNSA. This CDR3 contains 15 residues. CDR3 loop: CASSFTGTNSYEQYF. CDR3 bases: TGTGCCAGCAGTTTCACCGGGACAAACTCCTACGAGCAGTACTTC.

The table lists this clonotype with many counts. CDR3 nucleotides: TGTGCCAGCAGGGAATTGAGCCCAGATACGCAGTATTTT. Translation: CASRELSPDTQYF. This rearrangement joins TRBV6-2 or TRBV6-3 to TRBJ2-3; D gene ambiguous. The CDR3 consists of 13 residues. Per germline, CDR1 MNHEY and CDR2 SVGEGT. Trimming removed 6 bases at V and 4 bases at J, with 11 bases between.

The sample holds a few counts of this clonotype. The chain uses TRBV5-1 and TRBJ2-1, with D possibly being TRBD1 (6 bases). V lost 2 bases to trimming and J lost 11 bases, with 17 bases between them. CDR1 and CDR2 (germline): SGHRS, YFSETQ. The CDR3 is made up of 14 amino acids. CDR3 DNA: TGCGCCAGCAGCTTAGACAGGTCTGGAGCGCAGCAGTTCTTC. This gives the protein CASSLDRSGAQQFF.

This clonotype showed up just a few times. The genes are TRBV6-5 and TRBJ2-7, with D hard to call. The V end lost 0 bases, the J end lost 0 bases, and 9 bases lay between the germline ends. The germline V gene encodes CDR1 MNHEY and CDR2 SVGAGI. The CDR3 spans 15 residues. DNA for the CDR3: TGTGCCAGCAGTTACTCGGGCAGTAGCTCCTACGAGCAGTACTTC. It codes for CASSYSGSSSYEQYF.

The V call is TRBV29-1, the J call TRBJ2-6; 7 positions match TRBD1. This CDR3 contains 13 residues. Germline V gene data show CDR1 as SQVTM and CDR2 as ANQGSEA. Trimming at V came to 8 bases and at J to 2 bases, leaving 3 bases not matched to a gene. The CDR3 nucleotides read TGCAGCTTCAGGGGGACTGGGGCCAACGTCCTGACTTTC. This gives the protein CSFRGTGANVLTF.

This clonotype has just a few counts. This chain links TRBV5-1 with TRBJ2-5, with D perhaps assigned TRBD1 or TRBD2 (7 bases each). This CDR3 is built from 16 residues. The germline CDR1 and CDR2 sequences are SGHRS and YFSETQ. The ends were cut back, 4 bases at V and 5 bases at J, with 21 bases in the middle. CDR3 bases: TGCGCCAGCAGCACAGGATCTTCAGGGGGAGGGGAGACCCAGTACTTC. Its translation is CASSTGSSGGGETQYF.

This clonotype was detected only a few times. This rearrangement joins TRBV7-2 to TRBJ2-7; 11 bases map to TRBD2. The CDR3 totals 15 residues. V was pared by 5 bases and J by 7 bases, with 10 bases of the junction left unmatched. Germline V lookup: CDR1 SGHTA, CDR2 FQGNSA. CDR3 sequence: CASSTSLAGVSEQYF. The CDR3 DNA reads TGTGCCAGCAGCACCTCACTAGCGGGAGTTAGTGAGCAGTACTTC.

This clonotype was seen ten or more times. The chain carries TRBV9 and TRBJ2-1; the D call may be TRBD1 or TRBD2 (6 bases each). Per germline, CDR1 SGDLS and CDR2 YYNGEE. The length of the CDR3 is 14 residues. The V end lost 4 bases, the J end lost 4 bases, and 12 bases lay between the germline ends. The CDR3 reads CASSTGGGYNEQFF. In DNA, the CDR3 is TGTGCCAGCAGCACCGGAGGGGGGTACAATGAGCAGTTCTTC. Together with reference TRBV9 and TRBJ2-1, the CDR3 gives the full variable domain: DSGVTQTPKHLITATGQRVTLRCSPRSGDLSVYWYQQSLDQGLQFLIQYYNGEERAKGNILERFSAQQFPDLHSELNLSSLELGDSALYFCASSTGGGYNEQFFGPGTRLTVL.

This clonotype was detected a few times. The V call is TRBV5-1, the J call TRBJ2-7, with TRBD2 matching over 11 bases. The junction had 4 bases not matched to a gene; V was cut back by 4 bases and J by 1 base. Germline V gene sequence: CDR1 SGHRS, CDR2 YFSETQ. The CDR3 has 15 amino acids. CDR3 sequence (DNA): TGCGCCAGCAGCCGTTGGACTAGCGGGTCCTACGAGCAGTACTTC. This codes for CASSRWTSGSYEQYF.

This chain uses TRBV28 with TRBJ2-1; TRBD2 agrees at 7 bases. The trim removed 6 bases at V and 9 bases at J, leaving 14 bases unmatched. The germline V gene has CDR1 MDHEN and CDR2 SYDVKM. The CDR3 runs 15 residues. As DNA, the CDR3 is TGTGCCAGCAGAAGCCTAGCGGAAAGAGGTGGTGAGCAGTTCTTC. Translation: CASRSLAERGGEQFF.

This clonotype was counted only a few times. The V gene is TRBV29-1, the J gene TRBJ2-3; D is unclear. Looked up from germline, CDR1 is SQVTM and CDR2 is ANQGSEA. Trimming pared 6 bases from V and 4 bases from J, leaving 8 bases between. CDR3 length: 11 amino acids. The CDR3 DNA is TGCAGCGTGGCTATGCCAGATACGCAGTATTTT. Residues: CSVAMPDTQYF.

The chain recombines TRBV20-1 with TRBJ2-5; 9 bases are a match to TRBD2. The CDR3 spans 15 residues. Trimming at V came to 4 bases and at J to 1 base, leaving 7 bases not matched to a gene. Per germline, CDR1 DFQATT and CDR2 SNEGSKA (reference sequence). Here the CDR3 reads CSANVLAGSQETQYF. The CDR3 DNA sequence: TGCAGTGCTAATGTACTAGCGGGTTCCCAAGAGACCCAGTACTTC.

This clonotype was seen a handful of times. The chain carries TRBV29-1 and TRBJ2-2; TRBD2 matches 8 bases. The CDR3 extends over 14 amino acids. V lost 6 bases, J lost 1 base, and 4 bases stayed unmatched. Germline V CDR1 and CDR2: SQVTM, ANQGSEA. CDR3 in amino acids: CSVRAGGNTGELFF. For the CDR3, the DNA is TGCAGCGTCCGGGCGGGAGGGAACACCGGGGAGCTGTTTTTT.

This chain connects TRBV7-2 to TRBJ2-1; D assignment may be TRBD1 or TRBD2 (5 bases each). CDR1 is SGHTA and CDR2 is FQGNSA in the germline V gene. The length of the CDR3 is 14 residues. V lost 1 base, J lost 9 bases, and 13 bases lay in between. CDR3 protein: CASSLGDGTVEQFF. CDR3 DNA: TGTGCCAGCAGCTTAGGCGACGGGACGGTTGAGCAGTTCTTC.

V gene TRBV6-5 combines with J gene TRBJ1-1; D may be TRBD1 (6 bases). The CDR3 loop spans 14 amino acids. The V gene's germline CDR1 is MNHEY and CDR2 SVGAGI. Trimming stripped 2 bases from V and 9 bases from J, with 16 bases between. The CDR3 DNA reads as TGTGCCAGCAGTTACGGGGACACCTTGGGAAAAGCTTTCTTT. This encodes CASSYGDTLGKAFF.

The CDR3 nucleotides are TGTGCCAGCAGTTACCAAACTAGCGGGAGTAGTAGCGAGCAGTACTTC. Its protein is CASSYQTSGSSSEQYF. V usage is TRBV6-5 and J usage is TRBJ2-7, with 11 bases aligning to TRBD2. Germline V gene data show CDR1 as MNHEY and CDR2 as SVGAGI. The CDR3 consists of 16 residues. The J segment lost 6 bases and the V segment lost 2 bases, leaving 9 bases of the junction unmatched.